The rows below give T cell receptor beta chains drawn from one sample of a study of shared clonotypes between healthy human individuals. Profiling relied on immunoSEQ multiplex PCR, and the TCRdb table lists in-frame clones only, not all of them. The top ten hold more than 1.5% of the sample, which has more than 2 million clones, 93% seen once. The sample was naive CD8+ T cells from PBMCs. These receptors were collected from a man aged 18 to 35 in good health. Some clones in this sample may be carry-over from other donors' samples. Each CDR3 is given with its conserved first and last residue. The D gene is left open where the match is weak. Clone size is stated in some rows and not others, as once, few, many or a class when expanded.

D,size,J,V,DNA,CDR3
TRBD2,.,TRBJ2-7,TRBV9,TGTGCCAGCAGCGTAGGGGGAGGGCAGTACGAGCAGTACTTC,CASSVGGGQYEQYF
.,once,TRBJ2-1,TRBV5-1,TGCGCCAGCAGCTTGGGGATAGGGCGGTACAATGAGCAGTTCTTC,CASSLGIGRYNEQFF
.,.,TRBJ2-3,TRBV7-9,TGTGCCAGCCGACAGACACAAGGTCATACGCAGTATTTT,CASRQTQGHTQYF
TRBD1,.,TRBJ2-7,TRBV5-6,TGTGCCAGCAGCGCGGACAGGGTGGGTGAGCAGTACTTC,CASSADRVGEQYF
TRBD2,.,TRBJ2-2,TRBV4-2,TGTGCCAGCGAATCACTAGCGGGCCTCACCGGGGAGCTGTTTTTT,CASESLAGLTGELFF
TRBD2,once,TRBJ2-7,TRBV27,TGTGCCAGCAGTTCTCCGACTAGCGGGCTAGACGAGCAGTACTTC,CASSSPTSGLDEQYF
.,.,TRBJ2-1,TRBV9,TGTGCCAGCAGCGTAGATGCTAGCCGGAGCTCCTACAATGAGCAGTTCTTC,CASSVDASRSSYNEQFF
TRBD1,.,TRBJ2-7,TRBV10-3,TGTGCCATCAGTGAGAGGACAGGGGGCTACGAGCAGTACTTC,CAISERTGGYEQYF
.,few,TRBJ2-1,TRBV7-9,TGTGCCAGCAGCTTAGACAGAGACAATGAGCAGTTCTTC,CASSLDRDNEQFF
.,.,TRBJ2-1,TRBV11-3,TGTGCCAGCAGCTCCCTTGGGCGGACTAACTACAATGAGCAGTTCTTC,CASSSLGRTNYNEQFF
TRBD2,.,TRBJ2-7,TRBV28,TGTGCCAGCAGTCCCCCTGAGGGAGGGTTATACGAGCAGTACTTC,CASSPPEGGLYEQYF
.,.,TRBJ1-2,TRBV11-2,TGTGCCAGCAGCTTAGAGGCGTCGAGAGGCTATGGCTACACCTTC,CASSLEASRGYGYTF
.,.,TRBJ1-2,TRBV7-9,TGTGCCAGCAGCCCTCCAGACACGGACCCATATGGCTACACCTTC,CASSPPDTDPYGYTF
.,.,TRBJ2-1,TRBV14,TGTGCCAGCAGTCTTAACTACAATGAGCAGTTCTTC,CASSLNYNEQFF
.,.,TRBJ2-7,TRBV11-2,TGTGCCAGCAGCTTAGGGACTACTTACGAGCAGTACTTC,CASSLGTTYEQYF
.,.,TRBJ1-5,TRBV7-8,TGTGCCAGCAGCTTAGGCGTTGGGACTTACGCCCAGCATTTT,CASSLGVGTYAQHF
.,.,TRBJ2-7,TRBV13,TGTGCCAGCAGCAGAGGGTCCACATCCTACGAGCAGTACTTC,CASSRGSTSYEQYF